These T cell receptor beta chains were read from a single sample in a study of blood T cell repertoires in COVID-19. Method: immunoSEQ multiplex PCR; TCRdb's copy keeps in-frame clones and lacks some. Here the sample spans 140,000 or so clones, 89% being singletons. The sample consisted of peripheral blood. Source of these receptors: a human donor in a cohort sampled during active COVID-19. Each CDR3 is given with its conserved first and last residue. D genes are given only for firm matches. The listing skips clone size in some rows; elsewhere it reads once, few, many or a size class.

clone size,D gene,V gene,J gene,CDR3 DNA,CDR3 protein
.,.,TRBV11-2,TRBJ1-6,TGTGCCAGCAGCCCGGGGATGGGCCCCCTCCACTTT,CASSPGMGPLHF
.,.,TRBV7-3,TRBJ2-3,TGTGCCAGCAGCTTAAGCGGGGATACGCAGTATTTT,CASSLSGDTQYF
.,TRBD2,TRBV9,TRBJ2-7,TGTGCCAGCAGCAGCCCGGGACTAGCGGGACGGGAGCAGTACTTC,CASSSPGLAGREQYF
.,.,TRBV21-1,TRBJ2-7,TGTGCCACCCATACAGGGGAGCGGGGGGAGGTTACCTACGAGCAGTACTTC,CATHTGERGEVTYEQYF
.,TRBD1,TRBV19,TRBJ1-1,TGTGCCAGTAGTCCCTGGACAGGGGGCGTTGCTTTCTTT,CASSPWTGGVAFF
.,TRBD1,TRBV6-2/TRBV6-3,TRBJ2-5,TGTGCCAGCAGTGACCTTCCAGGACAGGGAAAAGAGACCCAGTACTTC,CASSDLPGQGKETQYF
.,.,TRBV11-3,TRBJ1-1,TGTGCCAGCTCCCGGGAGATGAACACTGAAGCTTTCTTT,CASSREMNTEAFF
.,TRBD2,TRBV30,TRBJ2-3,TGTGCCTGGAGTATTAGCGGGGGACACACAGATACGCAGTATTTT,CAWSISGGHTDTQYF
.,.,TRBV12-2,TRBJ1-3,TGTGCAAGTCGCTGCCGGGACAACTCTGGAAACACCATATATTTT,CASRCRDNSGNTIYF
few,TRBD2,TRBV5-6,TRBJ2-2,TGTGCCAGCAGCTTGCGGCTAGCGGGGAACACCGGGGAGCTGTTTTTT,CASSLRLAGNTGELFF
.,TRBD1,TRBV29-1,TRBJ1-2,TGCAGCGAACCGCCGGGACAGGGTTGGTATGGCTACACCTTC,CSEPPGQGWYGYTF
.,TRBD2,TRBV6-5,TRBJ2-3,TGTGCCAGCAGGTCAGCGGGGCCAGGAACGCAGTATTTT,CASRSAGPGTQYF
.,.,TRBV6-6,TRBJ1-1,TGTGCCAGCAGTCCTCAGGGTATTGAAGCTTTCTTT,CASSPQGIEAFF
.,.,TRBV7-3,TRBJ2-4,TGTGCCAGCAGCCCGTCTATAGGACAGCAAGTGTACTTC,CASSPSIGQQVYF
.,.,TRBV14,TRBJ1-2,TGTGCCAGCAGCCAAGGTCTAAGAGGCTACACCTTC,CASSQGLRGYTF
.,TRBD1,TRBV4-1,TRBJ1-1,TGCGCCAGCAGCCTTATCTCGGGACAGAGGAACACTGAAGCTTTCTTT,CASSLISGQRNTEAFF
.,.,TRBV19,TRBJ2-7,TGTGCCAGTAGTCCCCCCGGAGGGAAATACGAGCAGTACTTC,CASSPPGGKYEQYF
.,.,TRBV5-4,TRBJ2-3,TGTGCCAGCAGCCCCCTTAGCGGCAGCACAGATACGCAGTATTTT,CASSPLSGSTDTQYF
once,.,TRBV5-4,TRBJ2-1,TGTGCCAGCAGCTTGTCTCAGGGTAGAGATGAGCAGTTCTTC,CASSLSQGRDEQFF
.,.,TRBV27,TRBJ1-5,TGTGCCAGCAGTTCCTCGGCCGGGGAAAGCAATCAGCCCCAGCATTTT,CASSSSAGESNQPQHF
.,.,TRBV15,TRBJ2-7,TGTGCCACCAGCAGCAACAGGGACATTGGATATACCTACGAGCAGTACTTC,CATSSNRDIGYTYEQYF
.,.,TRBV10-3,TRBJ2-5,TGTGCCATCAGTGAACAGGGCCCCCAAGAGACCCAGTACTTC,CAISEQGPQETQYF
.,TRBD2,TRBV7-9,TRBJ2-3,TGTGCCAGCAGCTTAGTAACTAGCGGGGGGGCCACCGATACGCAGTATTTT,CASSLVTSGGATDTQYF
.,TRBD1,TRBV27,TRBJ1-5,TGTGCCAGCAGTTCTGGACAGGGGGCCCATCAGCCCCAGCATTTT,CASSSGQGAHQPQHF
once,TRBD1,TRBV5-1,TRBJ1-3,TGCGCCAGCAGCTTAGGGACAGCCTCTGGAAACACCATATATTTT,CASSLGTASGNTIYF
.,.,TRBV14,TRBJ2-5,TGTGCCAGCAGCCAAGGTTGGCTGCAAGAGACCCAGTACTTC,CASSQGWLQETQYF
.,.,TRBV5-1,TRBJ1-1,TGCGCCAGCAGCGGGGACCCTAGCGGTGAAGCTTTCTTT,CASSGDPSGEAFF
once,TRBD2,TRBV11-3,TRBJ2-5,TGTGCCAGCAGCCCCCGGGGGGACCTGGGTGGGACCCAGTACTTC,CASSPRGDLGGTQYF
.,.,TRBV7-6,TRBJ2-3,TGTGCCAGCAGCTTAGGGGTCAGGGATTTTCCAGATACGCAGTATTTT,CASSLGVRDFPDTQYF